This T cell receptor beta chain was sequenced in a study of T cells in Graves' hyperthyroidism and ophthalmopathy. This clonotype has at least ten counts. RNA transcripts gave rise to amplified TCR beta CDR3 regions. The study used the HTBI primer set for a first-round RT-PCR of the TCR CDR3. TCRdb fed the multiplex PCR reads into MiXCR, producing one record per CDR3 protein. The sample lists hundreds of thousands of distinct CDR3 sequences, roughly 40% occurring once. This CDR3 spans 14 amino acids. V was shortened by 0 bases and J by 2 bases, with 8 bases between the two germline ends. Per the germline V gene, CDR1 is DFQATT and CDR2 is SNEGSKA (reference sequence).

The genes are TRBV20-1 and TRBJ1-3; perhaps TRBD1 as D (6 bases). This clonotype was sampled from a man aged 18 to 29 with Graves' hyperthyroidism. Sequencing was carried out using blood. This CDR3 reads CSARERTAGNTIYF. The CDR3 DNA sequence: TGCAGTGCTAGAGAAAGGACAGCTGGAAACACCATATATTTT.